This T cell receptor beta chain is drawn from a study of blood T cell repertoires in COVID-19. The ends were cut back, 4 bases at V and 1 base at J, with 9 bases in the middle. Germline CDR1 reads KGHDR; CDR2 reads SFDVKD. The CDR3 contains 14 residues. Using immunoSEQ multiplex PCR, the repertoire was profiled, and TCRdb retains in-frame clones only, with some absent. Counted here are approximately 500,000 clones, 85% to 90% occurring once; the ten biggest clones make up around 8%. This sequence originates from a woman aged 45-65 years with COVID-19, enrolled during active disease. The specimen was peripheral blood. The chain carries TRBV24-1 and TRBJ1-1; D call uncertain. The CDR3 bases are TGTGCCACCAGTGACCCCACAGCGAACACTGAAGCTTTCTTT. Translated, it gives CATSDPTANTEAFF.